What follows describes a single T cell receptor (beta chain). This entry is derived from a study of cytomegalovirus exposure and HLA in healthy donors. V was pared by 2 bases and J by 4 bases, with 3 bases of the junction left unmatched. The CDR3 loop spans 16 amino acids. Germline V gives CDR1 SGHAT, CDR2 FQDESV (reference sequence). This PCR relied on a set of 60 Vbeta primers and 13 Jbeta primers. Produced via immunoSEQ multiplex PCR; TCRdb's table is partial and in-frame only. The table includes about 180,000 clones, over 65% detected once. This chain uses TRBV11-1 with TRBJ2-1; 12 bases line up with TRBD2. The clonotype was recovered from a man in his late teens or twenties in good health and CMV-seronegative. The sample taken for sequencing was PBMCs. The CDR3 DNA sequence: TGTGCCAGCAGCTTACCTGGACTAGCGGGGTACAATGAGCAGTTCTTC. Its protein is CASSLPGLAGYNEQFF.